These 11 T cell receptor beta chains came from one sample sequenced in a study of T cell responses to AZD1222 COVID-19 vaccine. The data were produced by immunoSEQ multiplex PCR, yet TCRdb's version contains in-frame clones alone and is incomplete. The sample has roughly 80,000 clones, less than 95% seen once; the top ten hold less than 5.5%. Material: peripheral blood, obtained 28 days after the second AZD1222 dose. The receptors stem from an adult who received the AZD1222 COVID-19 vaccine.

V usage is TRBV7-9 and J usage is TRBJ1-1; D is uncertain. The germline V gene encodes CDR1 SEHNR and CDR2 FQNEAQ (reference sequence). The V end was cut by 1 base, the J end by 0 bases, with 6 bases between. This CDR3 has 14 residues. CDR3: CASSLGTVNTEAFF. CDR3 DNA: TGTGCCAGCAGCTTAGGCACGGTGAACACTGAAGCTTTCTTT.

The chain is built from TRBV3-1 (or the pseudogene TRBV3-2) and TRBJ1-2, with D hard to call. The germline V and J ends were trimmed by 3 bases and 2 bases, with 13 bases remaining between them. The CDR3 has 15 residues. Germline-derived CDR1 and CDR2 are LGHDT and YNNKEL (reference sequence). CDR3 amino acids: CASSHAVGKNYGYTF. Written as DNA, the CDR3 is TGTGCCAGCAGCCATGCGGTGGGCAAGAACTATGGCTACACCTTC.

This chain uses TRBV5-1 with TRBJ2-2, with TRBD1 identical over 9 bases. Germline CDR1 reads SGHRS; CDR2 reads YFSETQ. The V gene end was trimmed by 1 base and the J gene end by 0 bases; junction bases not matched to a gene: 7. There are 18 residues in the CDR3. The CDR3 is CASSLLQGALSNTGELFF. The CDR3 nucleotides read TGCGCCAGCAGCTTGCTACAGGGGGCCCTTTCGAACACCGGGGAGCTGTTTTTT.

V and J are TRBV5-4 and TRBJ2-7, with a tentative D call TRBD1 (5 bases). The germline V and J ends were trimmed by 4 bases and 4 bases, with 6 bases remaining between them. The CDR3 length is 11 residues. Germline V lookup: CDR1 SGHNT, CDR2 YYREEE (reference sequence). CDR3 DNA: TGTGCCAGCAGCCAGGGTTACGAGCAGTACTTC. Translated: CASSQGYEQYF.

This chain uses TRBV28 with TRBJ2-4, with TRBD2 matching 7 bases. Germline CDR1 and CDR2: MDHEN and SYDVKM. The CDR3 totals 13 residues. Trimming removed 6 bases from V and 7 bases from J; junction bases left unmatched: 6. CDR3 protein: CASRLSGVNIQYF. CDR3 nucleotides: TGTGCCAGCAGATTAAGCGGGGTTAACATTCAGTACTTC.

The chain couples TRBV7-2 to TRBJ2-7, with D possibly TRBD1 on 6 matching bases. Germline V gene data show CDR1 as SGHTA and CDR2 as FQGNSA. Between the trimmed V and J ends, which lost 5 bases and 4 bases, there was a span of 24 bases. This CDR3 contains 17 residues. The CDR3 here is CASSLYPPGVARYEQYF. The CDR3 DNA sequence: TGTGCCAGCAGCCTCTATCCTCCAGGGGTTGCGAGATACGAGCAGTACTTC.

The V gene is TRBV6-5, the J gene TRBJ2-5; no clear D gene. The germline V gene has CDR1 MNHEY and CDR2 SVGAGI. Deletions cut 7 bases from V and 1 base from J, with 16 bases between. This CDR3 is 15 amino acids long. The CDR3, as DNA: TGTGCCAGCACTCAGTCAAACTATCCCCAAGAGACCCAGTACTTC. Translated: CASTQSNYPQETQYF.

The V gene is TRBV28, the J gene TRBJ2-7, with D unclear. The germline V and J ends were trimmed by 5 bases and 2 bases, with 13 bases remaining between them. This CDR3 has 14 amino acids. The germline gives CDR1 MDHEN, CDR2 SYDVKM. The DNA of the CDR3 is TGTGCCAGCAGTCAGAGCCCCTTTCCCTACGAGCAGTACTTC. It yields the protein CASSQSPFPYEQYF. The full variable domain, completed using reference TRBV28 and TRBJ2-7, is DVKVTQSSRYLVKRTGEKVFLECVQDMDHENMFWYRQDPGLGLRLIYFSYDVKMKEKGDIPEGYSVSREKKERFSLILESASTNQTSMYLCASSQSPFPYEQYFGPGTRLTVT.

J is TRBJ1-3 and V is TRBV2; no clear D. V gave up 6 bases and J gave up 0 bases, with 9 bases separating them. From germline, CDR1 is SNHLY and CDR2 FYNNEI. This CDR3 spans 14 amino acids. DNA for the CDR3: TGTGCCAGCAGGGGGAACCCCTCTGGAAACACCATATATTTT. Translation gives CASRGNPSGNTIYF.

This clone was observed once. J is TRBJ2-2 and V is TRBV12-3 or TRBV12-4; D ambiguous. This CDR3 comprises 13 residues. V was clipped by 5 bases and J by 7 bases, with 11 bases between them. CDR3 protein: CASSPRTIGELFF. CDR3 DNA sequence: TGTGCCAGCAGTCCTAGGACCATCGGGGAGCTGTTTTTT.

The J gene is TRBJ1-2, the V gene TRBV10-1; tentatively, D is TRBD1 (5 bases). The length of the CDR3 is 13 residues. Between the trimmed V and J ends, which lost 4 bases and 5 bases, there was a span of 11 bases. The V gene's germline CDR1 is WNHNN and CDR2 SYGVQD (reference sequence). This chain's CDR3 is CASSGGTAYGYTF. The CDR3 nucleotides read TGCGCCAGCAGTGGGGGGACGGCTTATGGCTACACCTTC.